This T cell receptor beta chain was profiled in a study of T-cell reconstitution after alpha-beta-depleted transplantation in children. Researchers prepared the TCRbeta library using unique molecular identifiers, the study reports. TCRdb itself ran the PCR reads through MiXCR, one entry per CDR3 protein. The profile shows 45,000 to 55,000 distinct CDR3 sequences, around 8.8% of them singletons. This clonotype was counted ten times or more. Its target is unknown. Notes on the study in general: At around two months after transplant, the alpha-beta T cells were reportedly derived from several hundred expanded clones that came from non-depleted graft cells. One year after transplant, T-cell counts and diversity came mostly from newly produced T cells.

The CDR3 contains 13 residues. The junction had 2 bases not matched to a gene; V was cut back by 5 bases and J by 2 bases. From germline, CDR1 is SEHNR and CDR2 FQNEAQ (reference sequence). Sample: PBMCs, mostly from graft donor cells, taken 60 days after TCRalphabeta/CD19-depleted stem cell transplant. This rearrangement joins TRBV7-9 to TRBJ1-2; 7 bases are a match to TRBD1. The TCR was taken from a male patient between 2 and 10 years old who had a stem cell transplant for chronic granulomatous disease, so the T cells may come from the graft donor. This chain's CDR3 is CASSAQGNYGYTF. For the CDR3, the DNA is TGTGCCAGCAGCGCACAGGGGAACTATGGCTACACCTTC.